Listed here are 5 T cell receptor beta chains from one sample, sequenced in a study of blood T cells in healthy people across ages. Next came a second PCR, run for roughly 7 to 12 cycles, which used a sample-barcoded 5' primer along with a J-beta primer mix. MiXCR, run by TCRdb on the 5' RACE reads, gives a single entry per CDR3 protein. The data hold roughly 800,000 distinct CDR3 sequences, with roughly 50% observed a single time. The sequencing sample was made of blood. The receptors come from a young man in good health.

The chain employs TRBV28 and TRBJ1-5, with D uncertain. CDR1 is MDHEN, CDR2 SYDVKM, per germline. V dropped 8 bases and J dropped 1 base, with 15 bases sitting between them. This CDR3 spans 15 amino acids. As DNA, the CDR3 is TGTGCCAGCCACTCCGCGGGGAGCAGCAATCAGCCCCAGCATTTT. Translated: CASHSAGSSNQPQHF.

V is TRBV5-1 and J is TRBJ2-6; the match to TRBD1 covers 8 bases. Trimming at V came to 2 bases and at J to 0 bases, leaving 7 bases not matched to a gene. In germline, CDR1 is SGHRS, CDR2 YFSETQ. The CDR3 is 18 residues long. The CDR3 sequence: CASSFAGTGGSGANVLTF. The CDR3 nucleotides read TGCGCCAGCAGCTTCGCCGGGACAGGTGGCTCTGGGGCCAACGTCCTGACTTTC. The whole variable domain, filled in from reference TRBV5-1 and TRBJ2-6, reads KAGVTQTPRYLIKTRGQQVTLSCSPISGHRSVSWYQQTPGQGLQFLFEYFSETQRNKGNFPGRFSGRQFSNSRSEMNVSTLELGDSALYLCASSFAGTGGSGANVLTFGAGSRLTVL.

The genes are TRBV28 and TRBJ2-1; no clear D. Per the germline V gene, CDR1 is MDHEN and CDR2 is SYDVKM. The CDR3 is made up of 15 amino acids. V was shortened by 6 bases and J by 7 bases, with 19 bases between the two germline ends. The CDR3: CASSSATRSMNEQFF. The CDR3 DNA sequence: TGTGCCAGCAGCTCGGCGACTCGGAGCATGAATGAGCAGTTCTTC.

V is TRBV12-3 or TRBV12-4 and J is TRBJ2-1; TRBD1 agrees at 7 bases. The CDR3 extends over 15 amino acids. Unmatched junction bases numbered 10, after V lost 7 bases and J lost 4 bases. CDR3 protein: CASNTQDRRYNEQFF. The CDR3, as DNA: TGTGCCAGCAATACCCAGGACAGGAGATACAATGAGCAGTTCTTC.

This clonotype came up a few times. The chain links TRBV9 to TRBJ1-2; 8 nucleotides agree with TRBD1. The CDR3 is made up of 13 amino acids. The germline CDR1 and CDR2 sequences are SGDLS and YYNGEE. Trimming at V came to 6 bases and at J to 6 bases, leaving 7 bases not matched to a gene. CDR3: CASTHSGGHGYTF. The CDR3 DNA reads TGTGCCAGCACCCACTCAGGGGGCCATGGCTACACCTTC.